The entry below describes one T cell receptor beta chain. There is no known antigen for this receptor. Within one base of it there is no much larger clone, and no base qualities were kept. The immunoSEQ Assay, a bias-controlled multiplex PCR, was used to amplify TCRbeta CDR3 regions from genomic DNA. In the authors' own workflow: Within the assay, amplification of reference gene primers was used to estimate how many nucleated cells each sample contained. Sequence reads were collapsed and filtered to measure the absolute abundance of every unique TCRbeta CDR3 rearrangement. Productive Simpson clonality was computed per sample as the square root of Simpson's diversity index over productive rearrangements. The table was pulled from immuneACCESS by TCRdb, which kept in-frame rearrangements only. Such tables lose some clones; where checked, under half of the loss comes from unresolved V genes, and the rest has no known cause. The DNA was the basis for D and trimming; V, J and clone size are from that table. The sample data list roughly 180,000 clones, and around 80% of these were observed just once. The leading ten clones occupy 6.5% to 8.5% of the sample.

This entry belongs to a study of blood T cell repertoires in COVID-19 (dated by TCRdb to about 2020). In the study overall: Samples from collaborators originated in the United States, Italy and Spain and spanned both the acute and convalescent phases of COVID-19. Where available, HLA class I and class II types were taken from metadata supplied by the sample provider and were not determined by assay-based typing. The material from the prospective study consisted of cDNA or gDNA derived from T cells, B-cell-depleted T cells, or PBMCs. The dataset comprised deeply sampled blood TCRbeta repertoires from subjects exposed to, actively infected with, or recovered from COVID-19. The samples were drawn from the first 160 participants of the ongoing ImmuneRACE study and from 1,254 subjects provided by 6 global collaborators. The repertoires were released in a freely available public database intended as a resource for research on the immune response to SARS-CoV-2. The sample metadata nearly always contained a de-identified subject ID, COVID-19 status, age in years and sex. Paper-wide results and their limitations: The quantity of clinical and demographic metadata differed by source and by participant and was supplied without curation.

Collaborating institutions collected whole blood in K2EDTA tubes following their own protocols. Collaborator samples were shipped for TCRbeta analysis as frozen whole blood, isolated PBMCs, or DNA extracted from either sample type. The sequencing sample was made of peripheral blood. The sequence derives from a human donor in a cohort sampled during active COVID-19.

Here is the DNA: TGTGCCAGCAGCGTAGGGCCTCCGGGACAGGGCTATGGCTACACCTTC. The resulting protein is CASSVGPPGQGYGYTF. The chain is assembled from TRBV9 and TRBJ1-2; 9 of the junction bases match TRBD1. The CDR3 contains 16 residues, cysteine and phenylalanine counted. Only CDR3 DNA is held: 48 bases, read in frame from base 1. According to the germline V gene, CDR1 reads SGDLS and CDR2 reads YYNGEE. V is trimmed back by 0 bases and J by 4 bases, and the junction contains 7 bases that no gene match accounts for.